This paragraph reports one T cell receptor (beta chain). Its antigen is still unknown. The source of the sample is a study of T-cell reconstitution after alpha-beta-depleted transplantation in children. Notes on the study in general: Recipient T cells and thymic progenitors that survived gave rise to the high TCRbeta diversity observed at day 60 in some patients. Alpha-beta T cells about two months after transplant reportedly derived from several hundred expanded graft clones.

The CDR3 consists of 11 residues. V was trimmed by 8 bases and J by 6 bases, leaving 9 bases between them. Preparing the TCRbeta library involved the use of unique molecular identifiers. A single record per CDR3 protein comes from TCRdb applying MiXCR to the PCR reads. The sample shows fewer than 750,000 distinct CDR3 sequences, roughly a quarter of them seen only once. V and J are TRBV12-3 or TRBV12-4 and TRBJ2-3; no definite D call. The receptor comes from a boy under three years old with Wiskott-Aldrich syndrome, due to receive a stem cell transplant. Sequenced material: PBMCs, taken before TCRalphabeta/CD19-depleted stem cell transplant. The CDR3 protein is CASAVGDTQYF. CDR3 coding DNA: TGTGCCAGCGCCGTGGGGGATACGCAGTATTTT.